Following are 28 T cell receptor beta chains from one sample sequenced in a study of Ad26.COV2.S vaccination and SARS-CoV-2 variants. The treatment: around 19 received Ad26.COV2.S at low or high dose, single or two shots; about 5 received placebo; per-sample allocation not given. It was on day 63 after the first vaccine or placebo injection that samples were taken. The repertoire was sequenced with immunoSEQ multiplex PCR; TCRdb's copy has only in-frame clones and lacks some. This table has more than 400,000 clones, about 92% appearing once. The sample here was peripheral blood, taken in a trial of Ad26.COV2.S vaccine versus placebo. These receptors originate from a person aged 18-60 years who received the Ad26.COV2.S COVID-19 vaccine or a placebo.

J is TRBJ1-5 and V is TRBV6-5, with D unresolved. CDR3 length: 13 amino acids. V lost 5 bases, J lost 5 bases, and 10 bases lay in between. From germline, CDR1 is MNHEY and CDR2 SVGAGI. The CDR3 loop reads CASSRTEHQPQHF. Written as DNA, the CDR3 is TGTGCCAGCAGTAGGACGGAACATCAGCCCCAGCATTTT.

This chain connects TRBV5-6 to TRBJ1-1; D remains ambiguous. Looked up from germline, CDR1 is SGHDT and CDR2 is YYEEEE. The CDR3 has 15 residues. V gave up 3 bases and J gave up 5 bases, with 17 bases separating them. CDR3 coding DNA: TGTGCCAGCAGCTCCCGGATAAGGATGCGGACTGAAGCTTTCTTT. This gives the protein CASSSRIRMRTEAFF.

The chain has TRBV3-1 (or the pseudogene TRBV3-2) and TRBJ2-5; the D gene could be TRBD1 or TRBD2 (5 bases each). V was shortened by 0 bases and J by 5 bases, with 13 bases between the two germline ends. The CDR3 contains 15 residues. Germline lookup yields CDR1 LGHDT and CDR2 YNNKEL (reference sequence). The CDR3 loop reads CASSQESVWGETQYF. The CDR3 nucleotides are TGTGCCAGCAGCCAAGAGTCAGTGTGGGGGGAGACCCAGTACTTC.

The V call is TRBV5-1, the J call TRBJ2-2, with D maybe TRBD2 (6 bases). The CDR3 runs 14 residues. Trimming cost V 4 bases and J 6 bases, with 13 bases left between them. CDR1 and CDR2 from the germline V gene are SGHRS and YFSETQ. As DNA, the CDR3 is TGCGCCAGCAGCCCCGGGACTCTTCCCGGGGAGCTGTTTTTT. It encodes CASSPGTLPGELFF.

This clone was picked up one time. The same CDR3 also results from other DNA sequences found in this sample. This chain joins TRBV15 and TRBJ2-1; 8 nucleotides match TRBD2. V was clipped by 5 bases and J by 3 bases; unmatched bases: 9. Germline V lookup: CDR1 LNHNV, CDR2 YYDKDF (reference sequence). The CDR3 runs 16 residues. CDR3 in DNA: TGTGCCACCAGCGGCGAGCGGGGGCCATACTACAATGAGCAGTTCTTC. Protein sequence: CATSGERGPYYNEQFF. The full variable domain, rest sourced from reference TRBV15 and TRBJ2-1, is DAMVIQNPRYQVTQFGKPVTLSCSQTLNHNVMYWYQQKSSQAPKLLFHYYDKDFNNEADTPDNFQSRRPNTSFCFLDIRSPGLGDTAMYLCATSGERGPYYNEQFFGPGTRLTVL.

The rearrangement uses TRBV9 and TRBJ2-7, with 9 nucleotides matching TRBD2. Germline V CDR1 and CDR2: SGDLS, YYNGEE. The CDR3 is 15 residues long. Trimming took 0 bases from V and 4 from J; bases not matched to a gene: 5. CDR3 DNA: TGTGCCAGCAGCGTAGTGGCTAGCGGGGATTACGAGCAGTACTTC. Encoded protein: CASSVVASGDYEQYF. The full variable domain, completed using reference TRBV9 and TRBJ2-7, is DSGVTQTPKHLITATGQRVTLRCSPRSGDLSVYWYQQSLDQGLQFLIQYYNGEERAKGNILERFSAQQFPDLHSELNLSSLELGDSALYFCASSVVASGDYEQYFGPGTRLTVT.

The CDR3 nucleotides read TGTGCCAGCAGCCAAGAAGTGTCGGGGTTCACTAACTATGGCTACACCTTC. Its translation is CASSQEVSGFTNYGYTF. V gene TRBV3-1 (or the pseudogene TRBV3-2) combines with J gene TRBJ1-2; D is unclear. The germline CDR1 and CDR2 sequences are LGHDT and YNNKEL (reference sequence). The length of the CDR3 is 17 residues. Trimming took 0 bases from V and 0 from J, leaving 14 bases between them.

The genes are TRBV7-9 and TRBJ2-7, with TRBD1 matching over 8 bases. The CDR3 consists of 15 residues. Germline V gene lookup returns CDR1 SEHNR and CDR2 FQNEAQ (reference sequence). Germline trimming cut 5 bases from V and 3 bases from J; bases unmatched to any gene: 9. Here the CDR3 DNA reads TGTGCCAGCAGCACAAGGGGACAGGAGAACTACGAGCAGTACTTC. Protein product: CASSTRGQENYEQYF.

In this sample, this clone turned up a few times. CDR3 in amino acids: CASSGLEAEAFF. For the CDR3, the DNA is TGCGCCAGCAGCGGACTGGAGGCTGAAGCTTTCTTT. V and J are TRBV5-1 and TRBJ1-1; D gene uncertain. Germline CDR1 is SGHRS and CDR2 is YFSETQ. The germline V and J ends were trimmed by 4 bases and 6 bases, with 10 bases remaining between them. The CDR3 spans 12 residues.

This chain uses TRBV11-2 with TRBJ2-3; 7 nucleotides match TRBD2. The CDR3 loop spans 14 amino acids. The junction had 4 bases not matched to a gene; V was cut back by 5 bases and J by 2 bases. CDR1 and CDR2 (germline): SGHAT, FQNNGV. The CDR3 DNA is TGTGCCAGCAGCCTGAGGGACTACACAGATACGCAGTATTTT. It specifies CASSLRDYTDTQYF.

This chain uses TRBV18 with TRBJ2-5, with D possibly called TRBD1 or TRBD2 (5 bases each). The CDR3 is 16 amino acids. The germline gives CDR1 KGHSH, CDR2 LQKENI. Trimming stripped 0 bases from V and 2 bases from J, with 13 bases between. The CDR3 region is CASSPPNWDGQETQYF. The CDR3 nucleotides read TGTGCCAGCTCACCACCGAACTGGGACGGGCAAGAGACCCAGTACTTC.

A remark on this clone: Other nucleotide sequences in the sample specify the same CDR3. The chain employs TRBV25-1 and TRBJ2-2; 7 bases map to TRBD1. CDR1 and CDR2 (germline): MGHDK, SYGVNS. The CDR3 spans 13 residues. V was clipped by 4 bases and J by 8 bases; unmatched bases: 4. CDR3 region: CASSGQGTGELFF. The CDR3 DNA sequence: TGTGCCAGCAGTGGACAGGGTACAGGGGAGCTGTTTTTT.

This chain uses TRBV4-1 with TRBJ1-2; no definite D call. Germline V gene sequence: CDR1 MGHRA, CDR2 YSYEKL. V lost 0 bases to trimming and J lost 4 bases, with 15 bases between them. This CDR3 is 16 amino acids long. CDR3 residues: CASSQDTGVVIYGYTF. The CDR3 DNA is TGCGCCAGCAGCCAAGATACGGGAGTAGTGATCTATGGCTACACCTTC.

CDR3 bases: TGTGCCAGCAGCTTAGATGGGTATCCGTTGAACACCATATATTTT. Translated, it gives CASSLDGYPLNTIYF. This rearrangement joins TRBV7-9 to TRBJ1-3, with D unclear. CDR1 is SEHNR and CDR2 is FQNEAQ in the germline V gene (reference sequence). CDR3 length: 15 residues. V gave up 1 base and J gave up 7 bases, with 14 bases separating them. Using reference TRBV7-9 and TRBJ1-3 for the parts outside the CDR3, the full variable domain is DTGVSQNPRHKITKRGQNVTFRCDPISEHNRLYWYRQTLGQGPEFLTYFQNEAQLEKSRLLSDRFSAERPKGSFSTLEIQRTEQGDSAMYLCASSLDGYPLNTIYFGEGSWLTVV.

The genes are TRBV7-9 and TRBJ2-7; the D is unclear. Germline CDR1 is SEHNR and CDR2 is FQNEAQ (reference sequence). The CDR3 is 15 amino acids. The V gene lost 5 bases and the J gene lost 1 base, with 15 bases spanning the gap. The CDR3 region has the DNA TGTGCCAGCAGCAATGGCGAGGTTAGTTCCTACGAGCAGTACTTC. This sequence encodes CASSNGEVSSYEQYF. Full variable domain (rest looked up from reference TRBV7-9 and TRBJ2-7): DTGVSQNPRHKITKRGQNVTFRCDPISEHNRLYWYRQTLGQGPEFLTYFQNEAQLEKSRLLSDRFSAERPKGSFSTLEIQRTEQGDSAMYLCASSNGEVSSYEQYFGPGTRLTVT.

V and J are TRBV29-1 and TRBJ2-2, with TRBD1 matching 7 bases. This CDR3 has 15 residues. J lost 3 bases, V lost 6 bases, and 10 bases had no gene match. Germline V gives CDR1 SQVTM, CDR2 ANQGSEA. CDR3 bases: TGCAGCGTCGCAACAGGGGTGAGGTACACCGGGGAGCTGTTTTTT. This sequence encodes CSVATGVRYTGELFF.

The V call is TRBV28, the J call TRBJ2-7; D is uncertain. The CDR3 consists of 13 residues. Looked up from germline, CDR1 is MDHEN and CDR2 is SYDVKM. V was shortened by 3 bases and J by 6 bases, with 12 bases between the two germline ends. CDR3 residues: CASSFLIPTEQYF. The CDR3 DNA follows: TGTGCCAGCAGTTTCCTAATCCCGACCGAGCAGTACTTC.

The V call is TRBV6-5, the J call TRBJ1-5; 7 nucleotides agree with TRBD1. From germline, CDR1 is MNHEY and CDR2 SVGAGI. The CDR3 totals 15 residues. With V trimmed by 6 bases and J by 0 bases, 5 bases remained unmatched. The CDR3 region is CASRPGQNSNQPQHF. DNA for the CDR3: TGTGCCAGCAGACCGGGACAGAATAGCAATCAGCCCCAGCATTTT.

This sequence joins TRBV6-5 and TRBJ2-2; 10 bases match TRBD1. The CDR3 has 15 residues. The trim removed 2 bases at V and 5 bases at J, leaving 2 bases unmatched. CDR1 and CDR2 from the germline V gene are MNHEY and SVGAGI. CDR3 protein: CASSYDRGPTGELFF. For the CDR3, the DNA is TGTGCCAGCAGTTACGACAGGGGGCCTACCGGGGAGCTGTTTTTT.

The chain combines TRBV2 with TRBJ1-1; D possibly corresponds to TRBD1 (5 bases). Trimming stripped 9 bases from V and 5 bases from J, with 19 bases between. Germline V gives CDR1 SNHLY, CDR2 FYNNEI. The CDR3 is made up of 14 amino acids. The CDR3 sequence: CARCDSRGWTEAFF. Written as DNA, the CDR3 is TGTGCCAGATGTGACAGTAGGGGTTGGACTGAAGCTTTCTTT.

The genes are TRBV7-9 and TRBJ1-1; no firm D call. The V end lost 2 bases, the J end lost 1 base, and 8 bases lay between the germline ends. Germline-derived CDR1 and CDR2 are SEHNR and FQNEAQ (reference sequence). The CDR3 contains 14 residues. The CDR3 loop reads CASSLLIGNTEAFF. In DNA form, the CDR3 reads TGTGCCAGCAGCTTATTAATCGGGAACACTGAAGCTTTCTTT.

CDR3 nucleotides: TGTGCCAGCAGCTTGGGCGGGGCAGGGGACTCCTACGAGCAGTACTTC. It codes for CASSLGGAGDSYEQYF. This chain connects TRBV5-4 to TRBJ2-7, with D perhaps given as TRBD1 or TRBD2 (6 bases each). This CDR3 region has 16 residues. CDR1 SGHNT and CDR2 YYREEE come from the germline V gene (reference sequence). V was shortened by 0 bases and J by 0 bases, with 13 bases between the two germline ends. The variable domain in full, with the rest retrieved from reference TRBV5-4 and TRBJ2-7, is ETGVTQSPTHLIKTRGQQVTLRCSSQSGHNTVSWYQQALGQGPQFIFQYYREEENGRGNFPPRFSGLQFPNYSSELNVNALELDDSALYLCASSLGGAGDSYEQYFGPGTRLTVT.

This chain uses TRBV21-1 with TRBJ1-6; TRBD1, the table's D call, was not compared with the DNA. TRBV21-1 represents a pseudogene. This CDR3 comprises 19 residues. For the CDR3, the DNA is TGTGCCAGCAGCAATACAGGGGGTCAGTTGCCCACCTATAATTCACCCCTCCACTTT. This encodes CASSNTGGQLPTYNSPLHF.

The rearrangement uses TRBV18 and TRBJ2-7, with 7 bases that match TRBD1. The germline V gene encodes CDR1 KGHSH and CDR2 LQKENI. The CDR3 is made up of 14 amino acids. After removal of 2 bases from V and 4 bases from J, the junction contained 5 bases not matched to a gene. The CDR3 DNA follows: TGTGCCAGCTCACCATCCACAGGGGTGTACGAGCAGTACTTC. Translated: CASSPSTGVYEQYF. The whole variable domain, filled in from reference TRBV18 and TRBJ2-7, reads NAGVMQNPRHLVRRRGQEARLRCSPMKGHSHVYWYRQLPEEGLKFMVYLQKENIIDESGMPKERFSAEFPKEGPSILRIQQVVRGDSAAYFCASSPSTGVYEQYFGPGTRLTVT.

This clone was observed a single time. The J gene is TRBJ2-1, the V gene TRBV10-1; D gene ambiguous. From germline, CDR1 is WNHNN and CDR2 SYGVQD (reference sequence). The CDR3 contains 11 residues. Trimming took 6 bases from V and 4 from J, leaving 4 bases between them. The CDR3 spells CASSGYNEQFF. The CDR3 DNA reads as TGCGCCAGCAGCGGTTACAATGAGCAGTTCTTC.

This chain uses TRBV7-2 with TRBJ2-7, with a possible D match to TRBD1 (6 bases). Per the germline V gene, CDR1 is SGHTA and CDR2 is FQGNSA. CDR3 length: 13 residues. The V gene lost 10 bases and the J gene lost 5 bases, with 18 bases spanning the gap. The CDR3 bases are TGTGCCACAGGATACAGGGTAAAAGACGAGCAGTACTTC. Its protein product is CATGYRVKDEQYF.

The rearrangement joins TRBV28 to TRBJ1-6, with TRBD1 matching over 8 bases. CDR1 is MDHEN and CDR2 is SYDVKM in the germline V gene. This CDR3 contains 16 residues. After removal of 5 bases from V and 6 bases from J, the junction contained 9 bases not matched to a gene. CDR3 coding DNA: TGTGCCAGCAGTACTGTGCGACAGGGGATTAATTCACCCCTCCACTTT. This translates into CASSTVRQGINSPLHF.

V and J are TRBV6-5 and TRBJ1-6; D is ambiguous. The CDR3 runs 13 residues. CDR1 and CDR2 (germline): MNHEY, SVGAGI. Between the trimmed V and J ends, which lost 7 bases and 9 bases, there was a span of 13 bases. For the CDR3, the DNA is TGTGCCAGCATGCGCCAGCGGGGTTCACCCCTCCACTTT. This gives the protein CASMRQRGSPLHF.